This record concerns one T cell receptor beta chain sequence. What it recognizes is unknown. The sample belongs to a study of cytomegalovirus exposure and HLA in healthy donors. Findings of the study overall: In a later analysis, V- and J-gene trimming of beta chains associated with a DCLRE1C missense variant, replicated independently.

13 Jbeta primers and 60 Vbeta primers were used for the PCR. Repertoires were generated with immunoSEQ multiplex PCR, while TCRdb's copy carries only in-frame clones and drops some. The data contain 100,000 to 120,000 clones, about 70% of them singletons. The ends were cut back, 6 bases at V and 5 bases at J, with 16 bases in the middle. The germline CDR1 and CDR2 sequences are MNHEY and SVGAGI. The CDR3 sequence is 14 residues long. The receptor was derived from a man aged 25-45 years in good health and CMV-seronegative. The genes are TRBV6-5 and TRBJ2-5; D remains ambiguous. Sequenced input: PBMCs. The DNA for the CDR3 is TGTGCCAGCAGGCCGCTCGGAACCAGGGAGACCCAGTACTTC. Translated: CASRPLGTRETQYF.